Here is one TCR beta chain with its context. This sample stems from a study of human T cells and chemical hapten exposure. After removal of 0 bases from V and 6 bases from J, the junction contained 1 base not matched to a gene. The CDR3 length is 14 residues. The germline gives CDR1 SGHRS, CDR2 YFSETQ. One entry per CDR3 protein results from TCRdb running MiXCR on the RACE reads. The sample records some 190,000 distinct CDR3 sequences, 20% to 25% being singletons. This sample's time point: patch test 1, 2 weeks after DPC sensitization. Treatment described: therapeutic diphenylcyclopropenone sensitization with weekly scalp DPC.

V usage is TRBV5-1 and J usage is TRBJ2-7; 12 bases are shared with TRBD2. The sample here was whole blood, taken in connection with sensitization to the hapten diphenylcyclopropenone (DPC). The receptor's source is a woman in her 50s with alopecia areata. Some clones in this sample may be carry-over from other donors' samples. The CDR3 region has the DNA TGCGCCAGCAGCTTGGGACTAGCGGGAGTCGAGCAGTACTTC. Translation: CASSLGLAGVEQYF. The full variable domain, completed using reference TRBV5-1 and TRBJ2-7, is KAGVTQTPRYLIKTRGQQVTLSCSPISGHRSVSWYQQTPGQGLQFLFEYFSETQRNKGNFPGRFSGRQFSNSRSEMNVSTLELGDSALYLCASSLGLAGVEQYFGPGTRLTVT.